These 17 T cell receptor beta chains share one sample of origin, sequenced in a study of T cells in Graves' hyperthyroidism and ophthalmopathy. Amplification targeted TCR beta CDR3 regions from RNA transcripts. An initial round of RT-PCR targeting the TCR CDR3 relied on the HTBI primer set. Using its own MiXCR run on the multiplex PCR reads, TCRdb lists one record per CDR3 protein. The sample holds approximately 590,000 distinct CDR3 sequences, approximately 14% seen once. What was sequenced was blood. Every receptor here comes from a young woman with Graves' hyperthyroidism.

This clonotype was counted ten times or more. The DNA for the CDR3 is TGTGCCAGCACCTTCACCCAGGGGGAAGCTTTCTTT. This gives the protein CASTFTQGEAFF. The chain couples TRBV28 to TRBJ1-1; maybe TRBD1 (6 bases). V lost 7 bases and J lost 8, with 14 bases in between. Germline CDR1 MDHEN, CDR2 SYDVKM. This CDR3 is 12 amino acids long.

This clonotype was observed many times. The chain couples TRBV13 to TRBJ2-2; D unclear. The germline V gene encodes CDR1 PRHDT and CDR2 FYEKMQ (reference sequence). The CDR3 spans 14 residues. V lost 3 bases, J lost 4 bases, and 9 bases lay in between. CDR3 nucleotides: TGTGCCAGCAGCTTCGCCCGGCCCACCGGGGAGCTGTTTTTT. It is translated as CASSFARPTGELFF.

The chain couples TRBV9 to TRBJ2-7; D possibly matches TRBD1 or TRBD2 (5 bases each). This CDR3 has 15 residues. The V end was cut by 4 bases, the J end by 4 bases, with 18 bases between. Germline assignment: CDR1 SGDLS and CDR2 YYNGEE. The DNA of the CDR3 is TGTGCCAGCAGCCCTAGTGGGACCTACCTGTACGAGCAGTACTTC. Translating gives CASSPSGTYLYEQYF.

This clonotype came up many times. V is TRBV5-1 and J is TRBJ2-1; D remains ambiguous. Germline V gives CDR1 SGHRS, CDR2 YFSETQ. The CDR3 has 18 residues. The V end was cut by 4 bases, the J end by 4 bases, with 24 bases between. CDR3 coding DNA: TGCGCCAGCAGCCCCGGCCGCCACTATAGTGGGATATACAATGAGCAGTTCTTC. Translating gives CASSPGRHYSGIYNEQFF.

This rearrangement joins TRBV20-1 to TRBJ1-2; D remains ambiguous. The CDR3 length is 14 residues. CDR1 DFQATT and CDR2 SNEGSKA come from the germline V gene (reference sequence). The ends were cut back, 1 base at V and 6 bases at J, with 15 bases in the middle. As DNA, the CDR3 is TGCAGTGCTAGAGCGGCGGGGAAAGAGGATGGCTACACCTTC. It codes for CSARAAGKEDGYTF.

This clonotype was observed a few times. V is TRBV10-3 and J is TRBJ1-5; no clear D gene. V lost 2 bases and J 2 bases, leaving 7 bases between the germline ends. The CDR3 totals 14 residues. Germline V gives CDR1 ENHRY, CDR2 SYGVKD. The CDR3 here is CAISEGNGNQPQHF. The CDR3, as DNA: TGTGCCATCAGTGAGGGAAACGGCAATCAGCCCCAGCATTTT.

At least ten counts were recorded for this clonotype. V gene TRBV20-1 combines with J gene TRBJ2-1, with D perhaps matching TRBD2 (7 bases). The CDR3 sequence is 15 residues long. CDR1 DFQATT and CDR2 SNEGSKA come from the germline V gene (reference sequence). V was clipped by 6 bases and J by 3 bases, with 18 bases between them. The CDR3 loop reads CSAILGAGVYNEQFF. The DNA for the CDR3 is TGCAGTGCCATCCTGGGGGCGGGGGTCTACAATGAGCAGTTCTTC.

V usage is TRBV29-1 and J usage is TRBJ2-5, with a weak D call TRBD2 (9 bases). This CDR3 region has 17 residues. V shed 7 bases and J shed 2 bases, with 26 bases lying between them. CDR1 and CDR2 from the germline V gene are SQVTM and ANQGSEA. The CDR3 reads CSAPRGRGGGGQETQYF. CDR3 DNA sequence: TGCAGCGCACCCAGGGGGCGGGGGGGGGGGGGACAAGAGACCCAGTACTTC.

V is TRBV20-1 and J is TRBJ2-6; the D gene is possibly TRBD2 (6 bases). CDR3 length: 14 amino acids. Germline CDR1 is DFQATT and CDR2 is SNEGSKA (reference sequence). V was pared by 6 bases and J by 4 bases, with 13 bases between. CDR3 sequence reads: CSAGGGVGANVLTF. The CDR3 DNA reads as TGCAGTGCGGGGGGTGGGGTCGGGGCCAACGTCCTGACTTTC.

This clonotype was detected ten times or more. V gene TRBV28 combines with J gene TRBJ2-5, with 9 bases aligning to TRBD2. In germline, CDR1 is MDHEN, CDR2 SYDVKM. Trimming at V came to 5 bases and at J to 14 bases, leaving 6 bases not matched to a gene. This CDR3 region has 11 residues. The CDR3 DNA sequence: TGTGCCAGCAGTGAAACTAGCGGGTATTACTTC. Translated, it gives CASSETSGYYF.

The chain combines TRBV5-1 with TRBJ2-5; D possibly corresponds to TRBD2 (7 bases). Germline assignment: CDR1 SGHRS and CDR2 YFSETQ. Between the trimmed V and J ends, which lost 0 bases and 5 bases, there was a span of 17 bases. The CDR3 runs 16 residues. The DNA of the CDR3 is TGCGCCAGCAGCTTGGCCGGGAAGGCGGGGGCCGAGACCCAGTACTTC. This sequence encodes CASSLAGKAGAETQYF.

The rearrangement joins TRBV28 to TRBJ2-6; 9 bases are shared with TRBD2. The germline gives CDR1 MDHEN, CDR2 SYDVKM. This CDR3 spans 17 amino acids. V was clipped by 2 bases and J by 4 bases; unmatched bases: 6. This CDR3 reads CASSLDSGSTGANVLTF. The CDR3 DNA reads TGTGCCAGCAGTTTAGATAGCGGGAGCACCGGGGCCAACGTCCTGACTTTC.

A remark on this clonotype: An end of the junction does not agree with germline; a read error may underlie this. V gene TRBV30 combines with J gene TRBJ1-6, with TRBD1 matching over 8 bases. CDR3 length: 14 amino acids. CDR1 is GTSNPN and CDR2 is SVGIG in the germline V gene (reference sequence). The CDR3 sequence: CAWRHRDRFSPPHF. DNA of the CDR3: TGTGCCTGGAGGCACCGGGACAGGTTTTCCCCCCCCCACTTT.

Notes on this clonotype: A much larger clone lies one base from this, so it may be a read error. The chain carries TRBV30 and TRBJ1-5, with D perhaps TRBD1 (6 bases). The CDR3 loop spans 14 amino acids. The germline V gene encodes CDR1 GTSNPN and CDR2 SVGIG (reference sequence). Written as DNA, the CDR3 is TGTGCCCGGAGTGTACAACAGGGCGGTCAGCCCCAGCATTTT. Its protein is CARSVQQGGQPQHF.

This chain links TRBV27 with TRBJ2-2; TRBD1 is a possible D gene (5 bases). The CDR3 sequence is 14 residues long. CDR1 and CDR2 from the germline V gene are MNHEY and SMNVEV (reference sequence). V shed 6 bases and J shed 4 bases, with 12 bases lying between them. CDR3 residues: CASSPGHFTGELFF. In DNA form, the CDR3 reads TGTGCCAGCAGCCCCGGACACTTCACCGGGGAGCTGTTTTTT.

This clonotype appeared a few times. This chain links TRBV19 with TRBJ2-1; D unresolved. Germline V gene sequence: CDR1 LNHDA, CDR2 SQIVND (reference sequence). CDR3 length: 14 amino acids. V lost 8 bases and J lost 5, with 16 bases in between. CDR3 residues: CASSGLQTDNEQFF. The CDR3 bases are TGTGCCAGTTCCGGTCTCCAGACGGACAATGAGCAGTTCTTC. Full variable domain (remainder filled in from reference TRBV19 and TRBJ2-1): DGGITQSPKYLFRKEGQNVTLSCEQNLNHDAMYWYRQDPGQGLRLIYYSQIVNDFQKGDIAEGYSVSREKKESFPLTVTSAQKNPTAFYLCASSGLQTDNEQFFGPGTRLTVL.

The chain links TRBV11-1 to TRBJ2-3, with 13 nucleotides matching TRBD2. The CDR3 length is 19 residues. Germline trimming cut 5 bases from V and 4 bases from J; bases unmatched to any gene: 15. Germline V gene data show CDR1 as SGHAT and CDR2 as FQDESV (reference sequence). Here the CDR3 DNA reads TGTGCCAGCAGCCGACGACCGCGGACTAGCGGGAGTACCCCAGATACGCAGTATTTT. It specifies CASSRRPRTSGSTPDTQYF.